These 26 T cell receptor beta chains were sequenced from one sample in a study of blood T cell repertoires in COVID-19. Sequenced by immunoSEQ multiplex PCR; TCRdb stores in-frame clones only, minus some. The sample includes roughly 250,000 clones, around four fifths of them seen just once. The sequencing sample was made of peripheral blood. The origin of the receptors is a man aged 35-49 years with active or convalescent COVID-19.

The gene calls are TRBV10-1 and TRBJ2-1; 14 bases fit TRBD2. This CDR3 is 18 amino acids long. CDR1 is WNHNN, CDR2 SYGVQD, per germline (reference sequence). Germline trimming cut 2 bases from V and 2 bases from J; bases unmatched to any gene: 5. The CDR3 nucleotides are TGCGCCAGCAGTGAGGGGACTAGCGGGAGTTACCCCTACAATGAGCAGTTCTTC. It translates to CASSEGTSGSYPYNEQFF.

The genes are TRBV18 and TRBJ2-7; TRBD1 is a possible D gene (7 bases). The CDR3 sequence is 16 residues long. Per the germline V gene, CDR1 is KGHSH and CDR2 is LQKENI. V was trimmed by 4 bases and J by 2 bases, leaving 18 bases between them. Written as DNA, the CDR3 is TGTGCCAGCTCACGACAGGGAGGCCCTTCACCCTACGAGCAGTACTTC. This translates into CASSRQGGPSPYEQYF.

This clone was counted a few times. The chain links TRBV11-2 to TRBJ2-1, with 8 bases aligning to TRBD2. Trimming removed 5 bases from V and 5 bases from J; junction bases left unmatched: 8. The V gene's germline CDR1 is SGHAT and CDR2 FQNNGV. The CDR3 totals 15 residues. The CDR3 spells CASSPGGLMNNEQFF. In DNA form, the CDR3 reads TGTGCCAGCAGCCCGGGGGGGCTCATGAACAATGAGCAGTTCTTC.

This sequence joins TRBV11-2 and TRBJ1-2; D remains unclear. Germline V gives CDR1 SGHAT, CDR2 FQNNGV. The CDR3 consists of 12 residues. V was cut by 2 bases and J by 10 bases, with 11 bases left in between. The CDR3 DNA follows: TGTGCCAGCAGCTTAAATACAGCTGACTACACCTTC. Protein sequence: CASSLNTADYTF.

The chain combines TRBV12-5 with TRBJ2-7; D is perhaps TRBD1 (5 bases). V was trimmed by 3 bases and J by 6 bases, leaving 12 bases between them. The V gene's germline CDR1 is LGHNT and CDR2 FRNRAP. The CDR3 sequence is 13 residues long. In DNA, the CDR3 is TGTGCTAGTGGTTTCGGGCAGGGCCTCGAGCAGTACTTC. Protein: CASGFGQGLEQYF.

The CDR3 protein is CASRLLMNTEAFF. CDR3 DNA sequence: TGTGCCAGTAGACTCCTTATGAACACTGAAGCTTTCTTT. The chain employs TRBV19 and TRBJ1-1; D not resolved. The CDR3 extends over 13 amino acids. From germline, CDR1 is LNHDA and CDR2 SQIVND (reference sequence). Trimming left V 6 bases short and J 0 bases short, with 8 bases between.

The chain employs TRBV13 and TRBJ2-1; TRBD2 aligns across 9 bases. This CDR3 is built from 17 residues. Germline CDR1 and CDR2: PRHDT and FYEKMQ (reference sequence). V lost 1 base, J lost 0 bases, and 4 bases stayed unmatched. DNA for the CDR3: TGTGCCAGCAGCTTAGCAGCGGGGGGACCCTCCTACAATGAGCAGTTCTTC. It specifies CASSLAAGGPSYNEQFF.

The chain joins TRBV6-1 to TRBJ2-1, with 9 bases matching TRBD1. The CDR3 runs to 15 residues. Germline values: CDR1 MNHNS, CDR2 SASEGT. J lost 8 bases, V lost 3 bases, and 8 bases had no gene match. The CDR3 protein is CASSDPGTGRYEQFF. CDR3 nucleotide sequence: TGTGCCAGCAGTGACCCCGGGACAGGGAGGTATGAGCAGTTCTTC.

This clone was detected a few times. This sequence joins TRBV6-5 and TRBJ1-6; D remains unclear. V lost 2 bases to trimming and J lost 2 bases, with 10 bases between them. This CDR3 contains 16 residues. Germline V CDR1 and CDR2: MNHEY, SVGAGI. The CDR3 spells CASSYDSSTYNSPLHF. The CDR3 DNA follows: TGTGCCAGCAGTTACGATTCCAGTACCTATAATTCACCCCTCCACTTT.

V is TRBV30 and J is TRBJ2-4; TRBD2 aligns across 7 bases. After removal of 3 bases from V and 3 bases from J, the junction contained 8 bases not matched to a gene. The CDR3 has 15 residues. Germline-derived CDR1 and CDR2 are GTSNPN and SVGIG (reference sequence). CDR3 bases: TGTGCCTGGAGCCGCGGGGGACGGAACAAAAACATTCAGTACTTC. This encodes CAWSRGGRNKNIQYF.

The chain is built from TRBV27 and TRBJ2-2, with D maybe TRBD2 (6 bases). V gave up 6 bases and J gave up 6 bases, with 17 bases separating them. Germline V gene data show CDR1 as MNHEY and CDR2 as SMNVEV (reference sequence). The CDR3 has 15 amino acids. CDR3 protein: CASSRGLTYSGELFF. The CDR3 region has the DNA TGTGCCAGCAGCCGCGGACTAACCTACTCCGGGGAGCTGTTTTTT.

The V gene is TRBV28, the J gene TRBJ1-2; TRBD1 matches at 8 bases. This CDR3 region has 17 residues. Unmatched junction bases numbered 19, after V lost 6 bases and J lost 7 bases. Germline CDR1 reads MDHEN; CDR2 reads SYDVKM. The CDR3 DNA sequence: TGTGCCAGCAGGGGTACAGGGGGGGACCGGGGAGTGGGTGGCTACACCTTC. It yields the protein CASRGTGGDRGVGGYTF.

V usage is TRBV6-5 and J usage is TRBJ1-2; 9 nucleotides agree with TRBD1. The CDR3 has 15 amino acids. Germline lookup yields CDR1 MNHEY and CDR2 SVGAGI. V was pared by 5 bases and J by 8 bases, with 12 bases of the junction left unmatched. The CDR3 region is CASSPGTGREGGYTF. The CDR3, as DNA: TGTGCCAGCAGTCCCGGGACAGGGCGAGAAGGAGGCTACACCTTC.

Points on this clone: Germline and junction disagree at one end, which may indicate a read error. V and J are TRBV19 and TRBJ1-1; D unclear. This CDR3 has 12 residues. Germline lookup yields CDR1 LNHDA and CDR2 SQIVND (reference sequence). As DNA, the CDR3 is TGTGCCTGTAGCATCGGGGTCGCTGAAGCTTTCTTT. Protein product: CACSIGVAEAFF. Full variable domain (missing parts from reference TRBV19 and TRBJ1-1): DGGITQSPKYLFRKEGQNVTLSCEQNLNHDAMYWYRQDPGQGLRLIYYSQIVNDFQKGDIAEGYSVSREKKESFPLTVTSAQKNPTAFYLCACSIGVAEAFFGQGTRLTVV.

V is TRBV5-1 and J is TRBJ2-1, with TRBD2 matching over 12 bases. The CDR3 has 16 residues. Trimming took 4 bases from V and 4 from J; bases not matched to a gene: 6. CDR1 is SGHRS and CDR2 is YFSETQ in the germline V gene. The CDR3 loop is CASSELAGGLYNEQFF. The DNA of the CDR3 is TGCGCCAGCAGCGAGCTAGCGGGAGGGCTTTACAATGAGCAGTTCTTC.

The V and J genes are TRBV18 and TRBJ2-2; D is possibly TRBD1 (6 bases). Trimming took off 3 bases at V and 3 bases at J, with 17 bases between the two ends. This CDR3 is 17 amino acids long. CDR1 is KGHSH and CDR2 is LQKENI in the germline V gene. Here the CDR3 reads CASSPPLGTKDTGELFF. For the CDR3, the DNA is TGTGCCAGCTCACCCCCGCTAGGGACAAAGGACACCGGGGAGCTGTTTTTT.

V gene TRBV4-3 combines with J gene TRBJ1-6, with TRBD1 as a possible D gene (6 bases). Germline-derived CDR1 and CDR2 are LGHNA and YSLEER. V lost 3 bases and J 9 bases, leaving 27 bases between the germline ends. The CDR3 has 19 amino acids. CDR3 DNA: TGCGCCAGCAGCCACCGCCTCATGGCGGGTGGGACAAGGGGTTCACCCCTCCACTTT. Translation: CASSHRLMAGGTRGSPLHF.

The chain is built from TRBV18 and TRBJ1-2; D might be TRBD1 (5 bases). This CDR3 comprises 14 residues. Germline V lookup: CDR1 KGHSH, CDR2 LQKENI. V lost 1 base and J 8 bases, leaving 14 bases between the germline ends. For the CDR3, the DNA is TGTGCCAGCTCACCACGTGAGGGACTGGAGGGCTACACCTTC. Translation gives CASSPREGLEGYTF.

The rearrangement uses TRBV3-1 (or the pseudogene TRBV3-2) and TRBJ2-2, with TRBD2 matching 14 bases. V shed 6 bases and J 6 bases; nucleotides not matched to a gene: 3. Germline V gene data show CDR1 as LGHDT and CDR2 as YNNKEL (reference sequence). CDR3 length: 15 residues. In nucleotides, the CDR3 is TGTGCCAGCAGTCGACTAGCGGGGGGGCCCGGGGAGCTGTTTTTT. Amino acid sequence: CASSRLAGGPGELFF.

The CDR3 DNA reads as TGTGCCAGCAGCTTAGGGAGTTTGGGCACAGATACGCAGTATTTT. Amino acids: CASSLGSLGTDTQYF. The rearrangement links TRBV5-6 to TRBJ2-3, with D possibly matching TRBD2 (5 bases). The CDR3 runs 15 residues. The V and J ends lost 2 bases and 1 base respectively, with 11 bases between them. Germline V CDR1 and CDR2: SGHDT, YYEEEE.

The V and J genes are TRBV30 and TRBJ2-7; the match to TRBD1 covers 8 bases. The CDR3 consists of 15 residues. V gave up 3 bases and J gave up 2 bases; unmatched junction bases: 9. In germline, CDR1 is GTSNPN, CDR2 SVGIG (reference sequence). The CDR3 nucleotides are TGTGCCTGGAGCAATTACGGGGGACAGGCCTACGAGCAGTACTTC. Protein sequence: CAWSNYGGQAYEQYF.

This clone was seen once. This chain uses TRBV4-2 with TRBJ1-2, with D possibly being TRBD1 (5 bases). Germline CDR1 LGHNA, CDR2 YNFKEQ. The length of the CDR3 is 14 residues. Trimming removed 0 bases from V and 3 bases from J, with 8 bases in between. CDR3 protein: CASSQDRGDYGYTF. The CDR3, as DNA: TGTGCCAGCAGCCAAGACCGGGGGGACTATGGCTACACCTTC.

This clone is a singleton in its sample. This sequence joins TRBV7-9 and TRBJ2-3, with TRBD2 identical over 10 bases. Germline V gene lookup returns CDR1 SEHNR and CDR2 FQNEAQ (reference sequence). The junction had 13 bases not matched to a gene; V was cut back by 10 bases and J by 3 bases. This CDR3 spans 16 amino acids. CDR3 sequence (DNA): TGTGCCACCCCTCTCCCGGGTAGCGGGGGGACAGATACGCAGTATTTT. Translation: CATPLPGSGGTDTQYF. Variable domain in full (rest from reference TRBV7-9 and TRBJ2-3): DTGVSQNPRHKITKRGQNVTFRCDPISEHNRLYWYRQTLGQGPEFLTYFQNEAQLEKSRLLSDRFSAERPKGSFSTLEIQRTEQGDSAMYLCATPLPGSGGTDTQYFGPGTRLTVL.

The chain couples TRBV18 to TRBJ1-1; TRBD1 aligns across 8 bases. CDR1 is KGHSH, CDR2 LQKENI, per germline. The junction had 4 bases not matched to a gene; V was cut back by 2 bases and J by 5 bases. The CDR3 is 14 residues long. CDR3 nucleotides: TGTGCCAGCTCACCAGGCAGGGGGCTTACTGAAGCTTTCTTT. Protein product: CASSPGRGLTEAFF.

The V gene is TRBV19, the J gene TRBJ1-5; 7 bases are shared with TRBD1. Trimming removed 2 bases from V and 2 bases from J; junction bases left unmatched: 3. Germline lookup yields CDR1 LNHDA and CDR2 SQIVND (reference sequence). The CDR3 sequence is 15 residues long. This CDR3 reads CASSINGQGNQPQHF. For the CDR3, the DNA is TGTGCCAGTAGTATAAATGGACAGGGCAATCAGCCCCAGCATTTT.

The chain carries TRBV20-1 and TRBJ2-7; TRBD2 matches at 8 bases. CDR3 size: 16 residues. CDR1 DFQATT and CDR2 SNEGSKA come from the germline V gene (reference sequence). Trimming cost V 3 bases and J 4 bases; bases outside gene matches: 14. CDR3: CSASTFSGGAGYEQYF. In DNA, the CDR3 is TGCAGTGCTAGTACCTTTTCCGGGGGGGCCGGATACGAGCAGTACTTC.